This T cell receptor beta chain stems from a study of shared clonotypes between healthy human individuals. Study-level results: Relative to their counterparts shared across all four donors, non-shared clonotypes exhibited diminished generation probabilities. In general, naive subsets displayed greater estimated richness than memory subsets did.

Clones were read by immunoSEQ multiplex PCR, and TCRdb kept only the in-frame ones, dropping some. The table records 700,000 to 950,000 clones, 96% of them present only once. Worth noting for this clone: The antigen remains unidentified.

CDR1 and CDR2 (germline): SEHNR, FQNEAQ (reference sequence). This CDR3 is built from 12 residues. Trimming stripped 4 bases from V and 5 bases from J, with 9 bases between. CD8 cells classed as naive were CD45RO-negative and positively selected for CCR7, excluding terminally differentiated effector memory CD45RA+ cells. The rearrangement joins TRBV7-9 to TRBJ2-7; no reliable D call. The sample was naive CD8+ T cells sorted from blood. The receptor was isolated from a man under 40 in good health. The CDR3 nucleotides are TGTGCCAGCAGCTCCGCCGCTCACGAGCAGTACTTC. Translation: CASSSAAHEQYF.